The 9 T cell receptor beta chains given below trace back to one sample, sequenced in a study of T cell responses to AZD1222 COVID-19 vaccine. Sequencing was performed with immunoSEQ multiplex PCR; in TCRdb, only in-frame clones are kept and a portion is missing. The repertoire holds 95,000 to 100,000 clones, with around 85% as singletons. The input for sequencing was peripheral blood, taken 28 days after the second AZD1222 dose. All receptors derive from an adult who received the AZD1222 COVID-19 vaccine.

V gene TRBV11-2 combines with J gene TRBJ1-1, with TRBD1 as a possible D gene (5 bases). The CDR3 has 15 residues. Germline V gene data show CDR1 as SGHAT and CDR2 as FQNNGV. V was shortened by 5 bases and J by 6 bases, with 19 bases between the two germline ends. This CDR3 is CASSPGDLPGPEAFF. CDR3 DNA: TGTGCCAGCAGCCCGGGGGACTTACCGGGCCCTGAAGCTTTCTTT.

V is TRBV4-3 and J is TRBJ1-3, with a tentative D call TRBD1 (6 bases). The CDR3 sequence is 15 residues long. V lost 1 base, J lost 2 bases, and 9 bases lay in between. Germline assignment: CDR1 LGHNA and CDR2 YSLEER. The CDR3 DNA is TGCGCCAGCAGCCAAGGATCAGGGGCTGGAAACACCATATATTTT. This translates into CASSQGSGAGNTIYF.

The CDR3 is CASSIAPGRQYF. In DNA form, the CDR3 reads TGTGCCAGTAGTATAGCCCCCGGGAGGCAGTACTTC. The J gene is TRBJ2-7, the V gene TRBV19; TRBD2 might be the D (6 bases). Deletions cut 1 base from V and 9 bases from J, with 10 bases between. The CDR3 spans 12 residues. CDR1 and CDR2 (germline): LNHDA, SQIVND (reference sequence).

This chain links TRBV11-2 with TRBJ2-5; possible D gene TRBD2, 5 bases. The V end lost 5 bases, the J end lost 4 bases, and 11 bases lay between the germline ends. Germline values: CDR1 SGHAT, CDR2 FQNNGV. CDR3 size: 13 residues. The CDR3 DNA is TGTGCCAGCAGCCTCGGAGCGGCAGAGACCCAGTACTTC. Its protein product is CASSLGAAETQYF.

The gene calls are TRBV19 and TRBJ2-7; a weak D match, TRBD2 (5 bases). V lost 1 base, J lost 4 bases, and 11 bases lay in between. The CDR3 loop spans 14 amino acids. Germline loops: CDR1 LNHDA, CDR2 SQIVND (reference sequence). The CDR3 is CASSIAREGYEQYF. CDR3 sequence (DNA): TGTGCCAGTAGTATAGCTCGGGAAGGATACGAGCAGTACTTC.

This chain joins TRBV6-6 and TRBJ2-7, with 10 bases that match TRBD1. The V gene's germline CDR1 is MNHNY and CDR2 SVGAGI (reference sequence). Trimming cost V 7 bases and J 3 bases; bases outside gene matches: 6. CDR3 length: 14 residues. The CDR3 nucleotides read TGTGCCAGCAAGTTGACAGGGGGCAACTACGAGCAGTACTTC. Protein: CASKLTGGNYEQYF.

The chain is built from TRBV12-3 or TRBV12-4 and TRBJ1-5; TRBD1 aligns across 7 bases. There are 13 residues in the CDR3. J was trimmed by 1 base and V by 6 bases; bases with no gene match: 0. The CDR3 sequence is CASRTGSNQPQHF. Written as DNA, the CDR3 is TGTGCCAGCAGGACAGGGAGCAATCAGCCCCAGCATTTT.

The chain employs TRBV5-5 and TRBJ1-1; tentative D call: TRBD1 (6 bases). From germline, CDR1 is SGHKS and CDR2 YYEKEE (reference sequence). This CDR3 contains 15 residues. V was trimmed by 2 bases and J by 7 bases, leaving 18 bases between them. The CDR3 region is CASSFQTGGPYEAFF. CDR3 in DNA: TGTGCCAGCAGCTTCCAGACGGGGGGGCCCTATGAAGCTTTCTTT.

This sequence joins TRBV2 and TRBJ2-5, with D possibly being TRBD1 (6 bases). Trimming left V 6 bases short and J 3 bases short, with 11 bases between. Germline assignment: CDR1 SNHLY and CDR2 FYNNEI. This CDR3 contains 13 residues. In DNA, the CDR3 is TGTGCCAGCAGGCAGGGGCGGGAAGAGACCCAGTACTTC. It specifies CASRQGREETQYF.